This T cell receptor beta chain was sequenced during a study of graft-versus-host responses after intestinal transplantation. Study-wide context: Grafts that recipients had were multivisceral, liver-intestinal, or isolated intestinal transplants. Each recipient received anti-thymocyte globulin induction, then tacrolimus and steroids for three to four years. Study-level findings and limits: Early post-transplant HvG declines tracked with peak circulating GvH clone levels.

Sequencing was performed with immunoSEQ multiplex PCR; in TCRdb, only in-frame clones are kept and a portion is missing. Of more than 100,000 clones in the sample, about 95% are singletons; the top ten hold over 2.5%. Trimming pared 2 bases from V and 7 bases from J, leaving 4 bases between. Germline V gives CDR1 SGHNT, CDR2 YYREEE (reference sequence). This CDR3 spans 11 amino acids. A word on this clone: Its antigen is unknown.

The chain joins TRBV5-4 to TRBJ1-5; D unclear. The input for sequencing was unstimulated CD8+ T cells sorted from spleen or lymph node cells, taken before intestinal transplant. This sequence was found in a human donor who received an intestinal transplant. The CDR3 coding sequence is TGTGCCAGCAGCTTAAGGCAGCCCCAGCATTTT. Translating gives CASSLRQPQHF.